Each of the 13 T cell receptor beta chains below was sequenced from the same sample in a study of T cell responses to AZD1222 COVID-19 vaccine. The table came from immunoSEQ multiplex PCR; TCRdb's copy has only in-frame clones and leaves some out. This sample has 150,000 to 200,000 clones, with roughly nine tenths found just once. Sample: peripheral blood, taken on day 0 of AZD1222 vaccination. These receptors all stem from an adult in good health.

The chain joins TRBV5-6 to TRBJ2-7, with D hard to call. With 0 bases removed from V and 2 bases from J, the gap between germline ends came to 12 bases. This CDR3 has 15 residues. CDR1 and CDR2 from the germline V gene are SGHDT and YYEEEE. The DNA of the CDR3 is TGTGCCAGCAGCTTGGTTGCGGAAGCTCCCTACGAGCAGTACTTC. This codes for CASSLVAEAPYEQYF.

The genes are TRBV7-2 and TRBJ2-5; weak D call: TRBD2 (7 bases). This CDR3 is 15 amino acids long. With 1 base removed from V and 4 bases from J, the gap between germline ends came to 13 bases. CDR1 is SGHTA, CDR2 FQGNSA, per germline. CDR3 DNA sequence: TGTGCCAGCAGCTTAGATTCTGCGGGGGCAGAGACCCAGTACTTC. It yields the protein CASSLDSAGAETQYF.

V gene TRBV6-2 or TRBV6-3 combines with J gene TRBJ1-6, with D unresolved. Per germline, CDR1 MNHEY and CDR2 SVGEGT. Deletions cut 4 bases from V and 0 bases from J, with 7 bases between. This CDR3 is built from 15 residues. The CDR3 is CASSSRSSYNSPLHF. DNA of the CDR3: TGTGCCAGCAGTTCAAGGAGCTCCTATAATTCACCCCTCCACTTT.

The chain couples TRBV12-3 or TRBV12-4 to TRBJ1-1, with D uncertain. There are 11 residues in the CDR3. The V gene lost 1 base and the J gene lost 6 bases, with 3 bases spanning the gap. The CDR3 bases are TGTGCCAGCAGTTTAGTGGCTGAAGCTTTCTTT. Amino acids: CASSLVAEAFF.

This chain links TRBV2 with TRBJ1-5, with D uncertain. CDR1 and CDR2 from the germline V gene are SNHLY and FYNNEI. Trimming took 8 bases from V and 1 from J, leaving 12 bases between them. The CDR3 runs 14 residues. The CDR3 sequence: CASDPYGSNQPQHF. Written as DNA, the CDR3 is TGTGCCAGCGATCCCTACGGGAGCAATCAGCCCCAGCATTTT.

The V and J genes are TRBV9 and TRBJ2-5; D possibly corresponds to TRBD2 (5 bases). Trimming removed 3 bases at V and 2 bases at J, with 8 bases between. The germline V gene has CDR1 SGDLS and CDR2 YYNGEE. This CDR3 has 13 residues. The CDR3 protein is CASSAGSQETQYF. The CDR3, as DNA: TGTGCCAGCAGCGCGGGGTCGCAAGAGACCCAGTACTTC. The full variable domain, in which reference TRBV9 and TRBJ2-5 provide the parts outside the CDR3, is DSGVTQTPKHLITATGQRVTLRCSPRSGDLSVYWYQQSLDQGLQFLIQYYNGEERAKGNILERFSAQQFPDLHSELNLSSLELGDSALYFCASSAGSQETQYFGPGTRLLVL.

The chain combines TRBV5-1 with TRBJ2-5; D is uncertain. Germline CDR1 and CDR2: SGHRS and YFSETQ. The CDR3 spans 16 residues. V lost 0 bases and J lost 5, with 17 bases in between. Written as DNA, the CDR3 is TGCGCCAGCAGCTTGGCTACCAGACCGACGGGTGAGACCCAGTACTTC. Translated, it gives CASSLATRPTGETQYF.

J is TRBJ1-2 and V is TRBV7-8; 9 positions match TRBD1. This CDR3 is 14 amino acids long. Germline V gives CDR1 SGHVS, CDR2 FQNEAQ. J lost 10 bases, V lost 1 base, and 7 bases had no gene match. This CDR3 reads CASSLVSGQGVYTF. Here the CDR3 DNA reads TGTGCCAGCAGCTTAGTATCGGGACAGGGAGTCTACACCTTC.

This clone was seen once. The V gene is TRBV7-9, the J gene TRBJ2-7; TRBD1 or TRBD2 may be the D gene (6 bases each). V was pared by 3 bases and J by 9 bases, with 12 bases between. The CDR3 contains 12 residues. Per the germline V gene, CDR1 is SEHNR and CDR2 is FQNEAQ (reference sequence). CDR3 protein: CASSFDEGGQYF. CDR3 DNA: TGTGCCAGCAGCTTTGACGAGGGGGGGCAGTACTTC.

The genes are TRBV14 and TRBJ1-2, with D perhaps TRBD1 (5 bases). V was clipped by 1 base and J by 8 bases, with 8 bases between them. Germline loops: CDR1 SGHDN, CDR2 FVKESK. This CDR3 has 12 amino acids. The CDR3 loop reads CASSQGAGGYTF. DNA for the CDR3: TGTGCCAGCAGCCAAGGGGCAGGGGGCTACACCTTC. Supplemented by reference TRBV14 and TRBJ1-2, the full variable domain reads EAGVTQFPSHSVIEKGQTVTLRCDPISGHDNLYWYRRVMGKEIKFLLHFVKESKQDESGMPNNRFLAERTGGTYSTLKVQPAELEDSGVYFCASSQGAGGYTFGSGTRLTVV.

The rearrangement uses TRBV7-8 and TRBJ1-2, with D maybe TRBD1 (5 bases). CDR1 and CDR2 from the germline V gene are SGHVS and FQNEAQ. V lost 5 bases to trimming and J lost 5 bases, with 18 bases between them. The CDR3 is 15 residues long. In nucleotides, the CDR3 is TGTGCCAGCAGCCCTCGTACAGGATCGGGGTATGGCTACACCTTC. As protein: CASSPRTGSGYGYTF.

The CDR3 loop is CASSQGGSSDTQYF. Written as DNA, the CDR3 is TGCGCCAGCAGCCAAGGGGGCAGCTCAGATACGCAGTATTTT. This chain joins TRBV4-3 and TRBJ2-3, with D possibly being TRBD1 (5 bases). Germline lookup yields CDR1 LGHNA and CDR2 YSLEER. V was clipped by 1 base and J by 4 bases, with 9 bases between them. CDR3 length equals 14 residues.

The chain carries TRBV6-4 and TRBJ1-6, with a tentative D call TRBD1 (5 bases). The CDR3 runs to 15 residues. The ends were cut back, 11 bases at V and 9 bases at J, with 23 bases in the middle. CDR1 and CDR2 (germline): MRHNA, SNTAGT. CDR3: CAVRRAGDRGSPLHF. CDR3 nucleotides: TGTGCCGTACGTAGGGCGGGGGACCGAGGTTCACCCCTCCACTTT.